Listed below are T cell receptor beta chains from one sample, sequenced in a study of blood T cell repertoires in COVID-19. TCRdb's copy holds only in-frame clones and misses some; the assay was immunoSEQ multiplex PCR. The repertoire holds 300,000 to 350,000 clones, with approximately 84% as singletons. The sample consisted of PBMCs or T cells enriched from blood (not recorded which). The source is a woman in her twenties or thirties who had recovered from COVID-19. Each CDR3 is given with its conserved first and last residue. A D gene is named only where the DNA matches it firmly. Clone size, where shown, is once, few, many, or a class for clones that have expanded.

v_call: TRBV6-5
j_call: TRBJ1-1
clone_size: -
d_call: -
cdr3_length: 13
cdr3_aa: CASSYQVNTEAFF
cdr3_nt: TGTGCCAGCAGTTACCAGGTGAACACTGAAGCTTTCTTT

v_call: TRBV24-1
j_call: TRBJ2-3
clone_size: -
d_call: TRBD1
cdr3_length: 16
cdr3_aa: CATSDPTGQGADTQYF
cdr3_nt: TGTGCCACCAGTGATCCGACGGGACAGGGGGCAGATACGCAGTATTTT

v_call: TRBV6-4
j_call: TRBJ2-3
clone_size: once
d_call: TRBD2
cdr3_length: 14
cdr3_aa: CASSELAGADTQYF
cdr3_nt: TGTGCCAGCAGTGAACTAGCGGGGGCAGATACGCAGTATTTT

v_call: TRBV6-2/TRBV6-3
j_call: TRBJ2-7
clone_size: -
d_call: -
cdr3_length: 13
cdr3_aa: CASSYEWAGEQYF
cdr3_nt: TGTGCCAGCAGTTACGAATGGGCTGGAGAGCAGTACTTC

v_call: TRBV4-3
j_call: TRBJ2-3
clone_size: -
d_call: -
cdr3_length: 18
cdr3_aa: CASSQDPPSGGGTDTQYF
cdr3_nt: TGCGCCAGCAGCCAAGATCCCCCTTCGGGGGGCGGCACAGATACGCAGTATTTT

v_call: TRBV3-1/TRBV3-2
j_call: TRBJ1-6
clone_size: -
d_call: -
cdr3_length: 15
cdr3_aa: CASSQNRAGDSPLHF
cdr3_nt: TGTGCCAGCAGCCAAAACAGGGCCGGGGATTCACCCCTCCACTTT

v_call: TRBV5-6
j_call: TRBJ1-2
clone_size: once
d_call: -
cdr3_length: 14
cdr3_aa: CASSLGRLNYGYTF
cdr3_nt: TGTGCCAGCAGCTTGGGCAGATTAAACTATGGCTACACCTTC

v_call: TRBV5-1
j_call: TRBJ1-1
clone_size: -
d_call: TRBD1
cdr3_length: 16
cdr3_aa: CASSPSRRTGGTEAFF
cdr3_nt: TGCGCCAGCAGCCCCTCTAGACGGACAGGGGGCACTGAAGCTTTCTTT

v_call: TRBV6-6
j_call: TRBJ1-2
clone_size: -
d_call: -
cdr3_length: 15
cdr3_aa: CAASVGALTNYGYTF
cdr3_nt: TGTGCCGCCTCGGTGGGGGCCCTAACTAACTATGGCTACACCTTC

v_call: TRBV30
j_call: TRBJ1-6
clone_size: -
d_call: -
cdr3_length: 15
cdr3_aa: CAWRKEELGSSPLHF
cdr3_nt: TGTGCCTGGAGGAAGGAGGAATTGGGTAGCTCACCCCTCCACTTT

v_call: TRBV28
j_call: TRBJ2-5
clone_size: once
d_call: TRBD2
cdr3_length: 15
cdr3_aa: CASSLSGRGQETQYF
cdr3_nt: TGTGCCAGCAGTTTGTCAGGGCGGGGGCAAGAGACCCAGTACTTC

v_call: TRBV6-5
j_call: TRBJ1-3
clone_size: -
d_call: -
cdr3_length: 15
cdr3_aa: CASSYSLISGNTIYF
cdr3_nt: TGTGCCAGCAGTTACAGCCTAATCTCTGGAAACACCATATATTTT

v_call: TRBV15
j_call: TRBJ1-4
clone_size: -
d_call: -
cdr3_length: 16
cdr3_aa: CATSRDFIYRNEKLFF
cdr3_nt: TGTGCCACCAGCAGAGATTTCATTTACAGAAATGAAAAACTGTTTTTT

v_call: TRBV15
j_call: TRBJ2-7
clone_size: -
d_call: -
cdr3_length: 14
cdr3_aa: CATSRDLGPREQYF
cdr3_nt: TGTGCCACCAGCAGAGATTTGGGGCCCCGCGAGCAGTACTTC

v_call: TRBV5-4
j_call: TRBJ1-1
clone_size: -
d_call: -
cdr3_length: 15
cdr3_aa: CASSLGRRGNTEAFF
cdr3_nt: TGTGCCAGCAGCCTGGGAAGAAGGGGGAACACTGAAGCTTTCTTT

v_call: TRBV6-6
j_call: TRBJ2-3
clone_size: -
d_call: TRBD1
cdr3_length: 14
cdr3_aa: CASSPGQGIDTQYF
cdr3_nt: TGTGCCAGCAGTCCGGGACAGGGTATAGATACGCAGTATTTT

v_call: TRBV2
j_call: TRBJ1-3
clone_size: -
d_call: -
cdr3_length: 13
cdr3_aa: CASTLLEGGTIYF
cdr3_nt: TGTGCCAGCACCCTACTCGAAGGGGGCACCATATATTTT

v_call: TRBV30
j_call: TRBJ2-3
clone_size: -
d_call: TRBD1
cdr3_length: 14
cdr3_aa: CAWTQQGTTDTQYF
cdr3_nt: TGTGCCTGGACACAACAGGGGACCACAGATACGCAGTATTTT

v_call: TRBV7-9
j_call: TRBJ1-2
clone_size: few
d_call: -
cdr3_length: 11
cdr3_aa: CASSPHMGYTF
cdr3_nt: TGTGCCAGCAGCCCCCACATGGGCTACACCTTC

v_call: TRBV9
j_call: TRBJ1-4
clone_size: -
d_call: -
cdr3_length: 15
cdr3_aa: CASSETGITNEKLFF
cdr3_nt: TGTGCCAGCAGCGAAACAGGGATAACTAATGAAAAACTGTTTTTT

v_call: TRBV7-9
j_call: TRBJ1-2
clone_size: -
d_call: TRBD1
cdr3_length: 12
cdr3_aa: CASSSDRVGYTF
cdr3_nt: TGTGCCAGCAGCTCCGACAGGGTAGGCTACACCTTC

v_call: TRBV2
j_call: TRBJ1-6
clone_size: -
d_call: -
cdr3_length: 17
cdr3_aa: CASSEGNVRGYNSPLHF
cdr3_nt: TGTGCCAGCAGTGAAGGCAATGTCAGGGGCTATAATTCACCCCTCCACTTT

v_call: TRBV7-9
j_call: TRBJ1-5
clone_size: few
d_call: TRBD1
cdr3_length: 18
cdr3_aa: CASRPGQGPSYSNQPQHF
cdr3_nt: TGTGCCAGCAGGCCGGGACAGGGGCCTAGCTATAGCAATCAGCCCCAGCATTTT

v_call: TRBV6-1
j_call: TRBJ1-3
clone_size: -
d_call: -
cdr3_length: 13
cdr3_aa: CASTGDSGNTIYF
cdr3_nt: TGTGCCAGCACCGGGGACTCTGGAAACACCATATATTTT

v_call: TRBV5-4
j_call: TRBJ2-7
clone_size: -
d_call: TRBD2
cdr3_length: 15
cdr3_aa: CASRGGPGGSYEQYF
cdr3_nt: TGTGCCAGCAGGGGGGGTCCGGGAGGGTCCTACGAGCAGTACTTC

v_call: TRBV28
j_call: TRBJ1-5
clone_size: -
d_call: -
cdr3_length: 14
cdr3_aa: CASSLYRVHAPQHF
cdr3_nt: TGTGCCAGCAGTTTATACAGGGTGCATGCGCCCCAGCATTTT

v_call: TRBV5-5
j_call: TRBJ2-7
clone_size: -
d_call: TRBD1
cdr3_length: 16
cdr3_aa: CASSLVPGQTSHEQYF
cdr3_nt: TGTGCCAGCAGCCTAGTACCGGGACAGACGAGTCACGAGCAGTACTTC

v_call: TRBV6-2/TRBV6-3
j_call: TRBJ1-6
clone_size: -
d_call: TRBD1
cdr3_length: 16
cdr3_aa: CASSRDRGGIDSPLHF
cdr3_nt: TGTGCCAGCAGCCGCGACAGGGGGGGGATTGATTCACCCCTCCACTTT

v_call: TRBV2
j_call: TRBJ1-1
clone_size: -
d_call: -
cdr3_length: 13
cdr3_aa: CASHRDLNTEAFF
cdr3_nt: TGTGCCAGTCACAGGGATCTTAACACTGAAGCTTTCTTT

v_call: TRBV12-3/TRBV12-4
j_call: TRBJ1-2
clone_size: -
d_call: TRBD1
cdr3_length: 13
cdr3_aa: CASSGDRGYGYTF
cdr3_nt: TGTGCCAGCAGTGGGGACAGGGGCTATGGCTACACCTTC

v_call: TRBV6-4
j_call: TRBJ1-1
clone_size: -
d_call: -
cdr3_length: 12
cdr3_aa: CASSDILAEAFF
cdr3_nt: TGTGCCAGCAGTGACATTTTAGCTGAAGCTTTCTTT

v_call: TRBV28
j_call: TRBJ1-6
clone_size: -
d_call: -
cdr3_length: 14
cdr3_aa: CASSSYLRNSPLHF
cdr3_nt: TGTGCCAGCTCCAGTTACCTGAGGAATTCACCCCTCCACTTT

v_call: TRBV7-6
j_call: TRBJ2-7
clone_size: -
d_call: -
cdr3_length: 15
cdr3_aa: CASSLAERYSYEQYF
cdr3_nt: TGTGCCAGCAGCTTAGCGGAGCGGTACTCCTACGAGCAGTACTTC

v_call: TRBV6-5
j_call: TRBJ2-7
clone_size: -
d_call: TRBD2
cdr3_length: 14
cdr3_aa: CASMRGASSYEQYF
cdr3_nt: TGTGCCAGCATGCGGGGGGCCAGCTCCTACGAGCAGTACTTC

v_call: TRBV5-6
j_call: TRBJ2-6
clone_size: -
d_call: -
cdr3_length: 18
cdr3_aa: CASSFRSIAQSGANVLTF
cdr3_nt: TGTGCCAGCAGCTTTCGGTCTATTGCCCAATCTGGGGCCAACGTCCTGACTTTC

v_call: TRBV4-1
j_call: TRBJ2-1
clone_size: -
d_call: TRBD2
cdr3_length: 16
cdr3_aa: CASSQEWLAVNNEQFF
cdr3_nt: TGCGCCAGCAGCCAAGAATGGCTAGCGGTAAACAATGAGCAGTTCTTC

v_call: TRBV5-1
j_call: TRBJ2-2
clone_size: -
d_call: TRBD1
cdr3_length: 15
cdr3_aa: CASTRQGTNTGELFF
cdr3_nt: TGCGCCAGCACCCGACAGGGGACGAACACCGGGGAGCTGTTTTTT

v_call: TRBV19
j_call: TRBJ2-3
clone_size: -
d_call: TRBD2
cdr3_length: 16
cdr3_aa: CASQTSGGSSTDTQYF
cdr3_nt: TGTGCCAGTCAGACTAGCGGGGGTTCTAGCACAGATACGCAGTATTTT

v_call: TRBV28
j_call: TRBJ2-2
clone_size: -
d_call: TRBD1
cdr3_length: 14
cdr3_aa: CASTTGMVTGELFF
cdr3_nt: TGTGCCAGCACGACAGGGATGGTAACCGGGGAGCTGTTTTTT

v_call: TRBV10-3
j_call: TRBJ1-4
clone_size: -
d_call: -
cdr3_length: 14
cdr3_aa: CAISESALGGKLFF
cdr3_nt: TGTGCCATCAGTGAGTCGGCCTTAGGGGGAAAACTGTTTTTT

v_call: TRBV5-6
j_call: TRBJ2-5
clone_size: -
d_call: TRBD2
cdr3_length: 15
cdr3_aa: CASSFDLAGQETQYF
cdr3_nt: TGTGCCAGCAGCTTTGATCTAGCGGGGCAAGAGACCCAGTACTTC

v_call: TRBV27
j_call: TRBJ2-1
clone_size: once
d_call: -
cdr3_length: 11
cdr3_aa: CASSLTGEQFF
cdr3_nt: TGTGCCAGCAGTTTAACGGGGGAGCAGTTCTTC

v_call: TRBV5-1
j_call: TRBJ1-2
clone_size: -
d_call: -
cdr3_length: 13
cdr3_aa: CASSLPEHYGYTF
cdr3_nt: TGCGCCAGCAGCTTGCCGGAGCACTATGGCTACACCTTC

v_call: TRBV5-6
j_call: TRBJ2-7
clone_size: -
d_call: TRBD1
cdr3_length: 16
cdr3_aa: CASRNVDREATYEQYF
cdr3_nt: TGTGCCAGCAGAAACGTGGACAGGGAGGCCACCTACGAGCAGTACTTC

v_call: TRBV28
j_call: TRBJ1-2
clone_size: few
d_call: TRBD1
cdr3_length: 18
cdr3_aa: CASSPGLDRAFRGYGYTF
cdr3_nt: TGTGCCAGCAGCCCGGGCCTAGACAGGGCCTTCAGGGGATATGGCTACACCTTC

v_call: TRBV5-4
j_call: TRBJ2-1
clone_size: -
d_call: TRBD1
cdr3_length: 15
cdr3_aa: CASSHRDRVYNEQFF
cdr3_nt: TGTGCCAGCAGCCACCGGGACAGGGTCTACAATGAGCAGTTCTTC

v_call: TRBV6-5
j_call: TRBJ1-1
clone_size: -
d_call: -
cdr3_length: 13
cdr3_aa: CASSRAWNTEAFF
cdr3_nt: TGTGCCAGCAGCAGGGCTTGGAACACTGAAGCTTTCTTT

v_call: TRBV21-1
j_call: TRBJ1-6
clone_size: once
d_call: -
cdr3_length: 16
cdr3_aa: CASSKCIRRRGRPLHF
cdr3_nt: TGTGCCAGCAGCAAATGTATCCGCCGCCGAGGGAGGCCCCTCCACTTT

v_call: TRBV19
j_call: TRBJ2-1
clone_size: -
d_call: TRBD2
cdr3_length: 16
cdr3_aa: CASSTPWGGTYNEQFF
cdr3_nt: TGTGCCAGTAGTACTCCCTGGGGGGGTACTTACAATGAGCAGTTCTTC

v_call: TRBV28
j_call: TRBJ1-1
clone_size: -
d_call: TRBD1
cdr3_length: 15
cdr3_aa: CASSASTGRGTEAFF
cdr3_nt: TGTGCCAGCAGTGCGTCGACAGGGCGGGGCACTGAAGCTTTCTTT

v_call: TRBV6-2/TRBV6-3
j_call: TRBJ1-5
clone_size: -
d_call: -
cdr3_length: 15
cdr3_aa: CASSYGRGGNQPQHF
cdr3_nt: TGTGCCAGCAGTTACGGCAGGGGAGGCAATCAGCCCCAGCATTTT

v_call: TRBV20-1
j_call: TRBJ2-3
clone_size: -
d_call: TRBD2
cdr3_length: 13
cdr3_aa: CSASGGGANTQYF
cdr3_nt: TGCAGTGCTAGTGGCGGGGGGGCCAATACGCAGTATTTT

v_call: TRBV28
j_call: TRBJ2-7
clone_size: -
d_call: -
cdr3_length: 18
cdr3_aa: CASSLFSWEPGQISIQYF
cdr3_nt: TGTGCCAGCAGTTTATTTTCGTGGGAGCCGGGACAAATCTCTATACAGTACTTC

v_call: TRBV6-1
j_call: TRBJ1-6
clone_size: -
d_call: -
cdr3_length: 14
cdr3_aa: CASSEGTGSSPLHF
cdr3_nt: TGTGCCAGCAGTGAAGGGACCGGGAGCTCACCCCTCCACTTT

v_call: TRBV7-8
j_call: TRBJ1-1
clone_size: -
d_call: TRBD1
cdr3_length: 15
cdr3_aa: CASRHTRGAGPEAFF
cdr3_nt: TGTGCCAGCAGACATACCAGGGGGGCGGGTCCTGAAGCTTTCTTT

v_call: TRBV11-2
j_call: TRBJ2-7
clone_size: once
d_call: -
cdr3_length: 14
cdr3_aa: CASSLDPGAYEQYF
cdr3_nt: TGTGCCAGCAGCTTAGATCCCGGGGCCTACGAGCAGTACTTC

v_call: TRBV11-1
j_call: TRBJ2-5
clone_size: -
d_call: TRBD2
cdr3_length: 15
cdr3_aa: CASSLVRGGLETQYF
cdr3_nt: TGTGCCAGCAGCTTAGTCCGGGGGGGCCTGGAGACCCAGTACTTC

v_call: TRBV5-4
j_call: TRBJ2-1
clone_size: -
d_call: TRBD2
cdr3_length: 16
cdr3_aa: CASSQSAGGIYNEQFF
cdr3_nt: TGTGCCAGCAGCCAATCAGCGGGGGGCATATACAATGAGCAGTTCTTC